The 25 T cell receptor beta chains in this list originate from one sample, sequenced in a study of T cell repertoires in cytomegalovirus infection. The antigens for these receptors are not known. One entry per CDR3 protein results from TCRdb running MiXCR on the reads. Of 370,000 or so distinct CDR3 sequences listed, roughly 36% were seen once; the top ten hold about 13%. This specimen consisted of cultured PBMCs, obtained from culture after CMV antigen stimulation. These receptors were collected from a human donor in good health (CMV status not recorded). Some clones in this sample may be carry-over from other donors' samples.

This clonotype was detected many times. The chain is built from TRBV7-2 and TRBJ2-7; 8 bases are shared with TRBD1. Germline V lookup: CDR1 SGHTA, CDR2 FQGNSA. CDR3 length: 14 residues. Unmatched junction bases numbered 5, after V lost 5 bases and J lost 2 bases. The CDR3: CASSTRQGTYEQYF. CDR3 nucleotides: TGTGCCAGCAGCACCAGACAGGGGACCTACGAGCAGTACTTC.

The table lists this clonotype with many counts. The chain carries TRBV7-2 and TRBJ2-5, with D possibly TRBD2 on 5 matching bases. Germline CDR1 reads SGHTA; CDR2 reads FQGNSA. This CDR3 region has 13 residues. V was trimmed by 5 bases and J by 2 bases, leaving 9 bases between them. This CDR3 reads CASSRAEQETQYF. In DNA form, the CDR3 reads TGTGCCAGCAGCCGAGCGGAACAAGAGACCCAGTACTTC.

The V and J genes are TRBV7-8 and TRBJ1-3; 9 nucleotides align to TRBD1. The CDR3 length is 14 residues. J gave up 11 bases and V 2 bases, and 7 bases lay outside the gene matches. The germline V gene encodes CDR1 SGHVS and CDR2 FQNEAQ. The CDR3 DNA is TGTGCCAGCAGCTTAATGGGACAGGGTTTCGCCATATATTTT. Amino acid sequence: CASSLMGQGFAIYF. The full variable domain, its missing parts supplied by reference TRBV7-8 and TRBJ1-3, is GAGVSQSPRYKVAKRGQDVALRCDPISGHVSLFWYQQALGQGPEFLTYFQNEAQLDKSGLPSDRFFAERPEGSVSTLKIQRTQQEDSAVYLCASSLMGQGFAIYFGEGSWLTVV.

J is TRBJ2-1 and V is TRBV19; D may correspond to TRBD1 or TRBD2 (6 bases each). V shed 8 bases and J shed 5 bases, with 19 bases lying between them. The germline V gene encodes CDR1 LNHDA and CDR2 SQIVND (reference sequence). This CDR3 is 15 amino acids long. Written as DNA, the CDR3 is TGTGCCAGTTGCGGACCGGGGGCCCCGGACAATGAGCAGTTCTTC. Protein sequence: CASCGPGAPDNEQFF.

The V call is TRBV6-1, the J call TRBJ2-7; D unresolved. Germline lookup yields CDR1 MNHNS and CDR2 SASEGT. Trimming stripped 4 bases from V and 0 bases from J, with 10 bases between. This CDR3 has 14 residues. In DNA form, the CDR3 reads TGTGCCAGCAGTGTGAGCACCATCTCCTACGAGCAGTACGTC. The encoded protein is CASSVSTISYEQYV.

The chain links TRBV28 to TRBJ1-5; maybe TRBD1 (6 bases). V lost 5 bases to trimming and J lost 3 bases, with 17 bases between them. Germline-derived CDR1 and CDR2 are MDHEN and SYDVKM. CDR3 length equals 16 residues. The CDR3 DNA reads as TGTGCCAGCAGTCCCCTCTCAGGGGATGACAATCAGCCCCAGCATTTT. Protein sequence: CASSPLSGDDNQPQHF.

This clonotype was observed once. This chain connects TRBV19 to TRBJ1-5; TRBD1 is a possible D gene (5 bases). Trimming pared 9 bases from V and 3 bases from J, leaving 18 bases between. The CDR3 runs to 15 residues. Germline V CDR1 and CDR2: LNHDA, SQIVND (reference sequence). The CDR3 DNA reads as TGTGCCAGCATAGAACAGGTAGGCTTCAATCAGCCCCAGCATTTT. Residues: CASIEQVGFNQPQHF. The full variable domain, its missing parts supplied by reference TRBV19 and TRBJ1-5, is DGGITQSPKYLFRKEGQNVTLSCEQNLNHDAMYWYRQDPGQGLRLIYYSQIVNDFQKGDIAEGYSVSREKKESFPLTVTSAQKNPTAFYLCASIEQVGFNQPQHFGDGTRLSIL.

The chain combines TRBV11-2 with TRBJ1-1; no reliable D call. The CDR3 is 13 amino acids. Per the germline V gene, CDR1 is SGHAT and CDR2 is FQNNGV. The V end was cut by 4 bases, the J end by 2 bases, with 8 bases between. The CDR3 region has the DNA TGTGCCAGCAGCTCAAAAATTAACACTGAAGCTTTCTTT. Translated: CASSSKINTEAFF.

This clonotype was seen only a few times. This chain joins TRBV7-2 and TRBJ2-4, with D possibly being TRBD1 (7 bases). Trimming took off 4 bases at V and 1 base at J, with 17 bases between the two ends. The V gene's germline CDR1 is SGHTA and CDR2 FQGNSA. The CDR3 length is 17 residues. The CDR3: CASSSQQGRNAKNIQYF. CDR3 sequence (DNA): TGTGCCAGCAGCTCGCAACAGGGGAGGAACGCCAAAAACATTCAGTACTTC.

The chain couples TRBV10-3 to TRBJ2-3; 7 nucleotides match TRBD2. Germline CDR1 ENHRY, CDR2 SYGVKD. The CDR3 sequence is 15 residues long. J lost 0 bases, V lost 6 bases, and 6 bases had no gene match. In DNA form, the CDR3 reads TGTGCCATCAGGGGAGCGGGACCTAGCACAGATACGCAGTATTTT. This translates into CAIRGAGPSTDTQYF.

This clonotype was observed a few times. The chain joins TRBV29-1 to TRBJ2-5; 7 bases are shared with TRBD2. Trimming at V came to 8 bases and at J to 2 bases, leaving 14 bases not matched to a gene. Germline CDR1 reads SQVTM; CDR2 reads ANQGSEA. The CDR3 has 15 residues. The chain's CDR3 is CSFENPLRGQETQYF. The CDR3 DNA reads TGCAGCTTCGAGAACCCCTTGCGGGGGCAAGAGACCCAGTACTTC.

In this sample, this clonotype turned up a few times. The chain has TRBV7-2 and TRBJ2-3; D not resolved. CDR3 length equals 15 residues. V lost 2 bases to trimming and J lost 0 bases, with 9 bases between them. In germline, CDR1 is SGHTA, CDR2 FQGNSA. CDR3 in DNA: TGTGCCAGCAGCTTATCACAAACCAGCACAGATACGCAGTATTTT. Residues: CASSLSQTSTDTQYF.

A single count supports this clonotype. This rearrangement joins TRBV12-3 or TRBV12-4 to TRBJ1-2, with TRBD1 matching over 7 bases. V lost 6 bases, J lost 4 bases, and 8 bases stayed unmatched. CDR3 length equals 14 residues. The CDR3 region has the DNA TGTGCCAGCAGAGGAACAGGGGAAATCTATGGCTACACCTTC. Its protein is CASRGTGEIYGYTF.

In this sample, this clonotype turned up a few times. The V call is TRBV6-2 or TRBV6-3, the J call TRBJ2-7; 12 nucleotides line up with TRBD2. Germline-derived CDR1 and CDR2 are MNHEY and SVGEGT. CDR3 size: 15 residues. Trimming cost V 6 bases and J 7 bases; bases outside gene matches: 10. CDR3 in amino acids: CASSHRLAGAGEQYF. The CDR3 DNA reads TGTGCCAGCAGCCACAGACTAGCGGGAGCGGGGGAGCAGTACTTC.

This chain links TRBV12-3 or TRBV12-4 with TRBJ2-5; D remains ambiguous. The germline V and J ends were trimmed by 3 bases and 3 bases, with 11 bases remaining between them. This CDR3 region has 14 residues. The CDR3 region is CASSFRTLKETQYF. For the CDR3, the DNA is TGTGCCAGCAGTTTCAGGACCTTGAAAGAGACCCAGTACTTC.

This clonotype was observed a handful of times. V and J are TRBV6-2 or TRBV6-3 and TRBJ2-7; TRBD2 aligns across 7 bases. This CDR3 is 14 amino acids long. V lost 3 bases and J lost 2; bases outside the gene matches: 4. The V gene's germline CDR1 is MNHEY and CDR2 SVGEGT. CDR3 DNA: TGTGCCAGCAGTTATTCCGGGAGGCCCTACGAGCAGTACTTC. Its protein is CASSYSGRPYEQYF.

In its sample, this clonotype was seen a few times. This rearrangement joins TRBV7-2 to TRBJ2-4, with 9 bases aligning to TRBD1. The V segment lost 3 bases and the J segment 8 bases; nucleotides outside the gene matches: 5. This CDR3 is 14 amino acids long. Germline-derived CDR1 and CDR2 are SGHTA and FQGNSA. The CDR3 is CASSFDRGVDIQYF. CDR3 DNA: TGTGCCAGCAGCTTTGACAGGGGGGTGGACATTCAGTACTTC.

This clonotype was counted only a few times. The V gene is TRBV2, the J gene TRBJ2-2; 9 nucleotides line up with TRBD2. Per germline, CDR1 SNHLY and CDR2 FYNNEI. Trimming at V came to 8 bases and at J to 0 bases, leaving 7 bases not matched to a gene. This CDR3 is built from 16 residues. The CDR3 DNA reads TGTGCCAGCTTTAGACAGCGGGAGGCGAACACCGGGGAGCTGTTTTTT. Encoded protein: CASFRQREANTGELFF.

Notes on this clonotype: Compared with germline, one end of the junction differs, possibly owing to a read error. The chain links TRBV7-2 to TRBJ2-1; D is possibly TRBD2 (6 bases). Germline CDR1 and CDR2: SGHTA and FQGNSA. CDR3 length: 15 amino acids. The CDR3 nucleotides are TGTGCCAGCAGCTTAGACGGCGGGATCAACAATGAGCAGCTCTTC. It translates to CASSLDGGINNEQLF.

This clonotype came up a few times. The rearrangement joins TRBV6-4 to TRBJ2-3; 8 bases align to TRBD2. Germline CDR1 and CDR2: MRHNA and SNTAGT. The CDR3 has 16 amino acids. J gave up 2 bases and V 0 bases, and 4 bases lay outside the gene matches. The CDR3, as DNA: TGTGCCAGCAGTGACTCTGCGGGGGGATCCACAGATACGCAGTATTTT. Its translation is CASSDSAGGSTDTQYF.

The V and J genes are TRBV20-1 and TRBJ2-3; tentative D call: TRBD2 (7 bases). The V and J ends lost 2 bases and 2 bases respectively, with 17 bases between them. The length of the CDR3 is 16 residues. The germline gives CDR1 DFQATT, CDR2 SNEGSKA (reference sequence). The CDR3 nucleotides are TGCAGTGCTAGAACCCCTGCGGGGGCCGACACAGATACGCAGTATTTT. Its protein is CSARTPAGADTDTQYF.

V and J are TRBV6-2 or TRBV6-3 and TRBJ2-1, with TRBD2 identical over 11 bases. Germline CDR1 reads MNHEY; CDR2 reads SVGEGT. The CDR3 totals 17 residues. V lost 7 bases and J lost 0; bases outside the gene matches: 8. The CDR3 here is CASNGLAGLSSYNEQFF. CDR3 DNA: TGTGCCAGCAACGGACTAGCGGGCCTTTCCTCCTACAATGAGCAGTTCTTC.

This clonotype came up a few times. The gene calls are TRBV12-3 or TRBV12-4 and TRBJ1-3; a weak D match, TRBD1 (6 bases). V shed 7 bases and J shed 0 bases, with 13 bases lying between them. The CDR3 is made up of 15 amino acids. The CDR3 sequence: CASTSRTVSGNTIYF. The DNA for the CDR3 is TGTGCCAGCACCTCCCGGACAGTCTCTGGAAACACCATATATTTT.

The rearrangement joins TRBV6-2 or TRBV6-3 to TRBJ2-6; unclear D gene. This CDR3 has 14 residues. Germline lookup yields CDR1 MNHEY and CDR2 SVGEGT. The V end was cut by 5 bases, the J end by 0 bases, with 5 bases between. CDR3 DNA sequence: TGTGCCAGCAGTGACGGCTCTGGGGCCAACGTCCTGACTTTC. The encoded protein is CASSDGSGANVLTF.

This clonotype was seen a few times. This rearrangement joins TRBV5-1 to TRBJ2-1; D possibly corresponds to TRBD1 (5 bases). Per the germline V gene, CDR1 is SGHRS and CDR2 is YFSETQ. The germline V and J ends were trimmed by 2 bases and 6 bases, with 15 bases remaining between them. This CDR3 spans 15 amino acids. The CDR3 coding sequence is TGCGCCAGCAGCTTAGAAACCGACAGCCCCAATGAGCAGTTCTTC. This sequence encodes CASSLETDSPNEQFF.